This TCR beta chain was sequenced during a study of T cells after posttransplantation cyclophosphamide. Study results and limitations: Skin or GI-infiltrating T cells shared few TRB sequences with blood.

Concerning this clone itself: Its antigen is as yet unknown.

V was pared by 4 bases and J by 1 base, with 14 bases between. CDR1 is LGHNA and CDR2 is YNFKEQ in the germline V gene. The CDR3 extends over 15 amino acids. Sequencing used immunoSEQ multiplex PCR; TCRdb keeps in-frame clones, though not all of them. Among tens of thousands of clones listed, around 84% were seen once. Input material: PBMCs. This clonotype was obtained from a young man with a blood cancer, CMV-positive, and with a related stem cell donor. The chain joins TRBV4-2 to TRBJ2-7; D is possibly TRBD2 (5 bases). CDR3 nucleotide sequence: TGTGCCAGCAGCCGAACTACTAGTGGATCCTACGAGCAGTACTTC. Protein: CASSRTTSGSYEQYF.